Below, 17 T cell receptor beta chains from the same sample are listed, as sequenced in a study of cytotoxic CD8 clonotypes in ibrutinib-treated CLL. Sequenced by immunoSEQ multiplex PCR; TCRdb stores in-frame clones only, minus some. This table has approximately 300,000 clones, around four fifths appearing once. The starting material was PBMCs, obtained before ibrutinib treatment. The receptor set was obtained from a human donor with chronic lymphocytic leukemia.

The chain couples TRBV19 to TRBJ1-2; 9 positions agree with TRBD1. Looked up from germline, CDR1 is LNHDA and CDR2 is SQIVND (reference sequence). The length of the CDR3 is 14 residues. The trim removed 5 bases at V and 4 bases at J, leaving 5 bases unmatched. This chain's CDR3 is CASSEGQGLYGYTF. CDR3 DNA: TGTGCCAGTAGTGAGGGACAGGGCCTCTATGGCTACACCTTC.

The V gene is TRBV7-9, the J gene TRBJ1-5; no clear D. Germline V CDR1 and CDR2: SEHNR, FQNEAQ (reference sequence). V lost 4 bases and J lost 4, with 8 bases in between. This CDR3 is 13 amino acids long. The CDR3 DNA reads as TGTGCCAGCAGCTCCGGGTTGAATCAGCCCCAGCATTTT. Translation: CASSSGLNQPQHF.

V is TRBV7-6 and J is TRBJ2-3; D remains unclear. The germline gives CDR1 SGHVS, CDR2 FNYEAQ. Trimming left V 5 bases short and J 3 bases short, with 9 bases between. The CDR3 runs 13 residues. CDR3 in amino acids: CASSPVTTDTQYF. For the CDR3, the DNA is TGTGCCAGCAGCCCTGTGACGACAGATACGCAGTATTTT.

V usage is TRBV7-9 and J usage is TRBJ2-7; the D gene is possibly TRBD1 (7 bases). Germline CDR1 SEHNR, CDR2 FQNEAQ (reference sequence). CDR3 length equals 15 residues. V was cut by 6 bases and J by 2 bases, with 17 bases left in between. In DNA form, the CDR3 reads TGTGCCAGCAGGGGAGGAGGGGGCAGCACCTACGAGCAGTACTTC. Its translation: CASRGGGGSTYEQYF.

The rearrangement links TRBV11-2 to TRBJ2-3; perhaps TRBD2 as D (5 bases). The CDR3 runs 16 residues. Germline V gene lookup returns CDR1 SGHAT and CDR2 FQNNGV. V lost 5 bases to trimming and J lost 2 bases, with 17 bases between them. The CDR3, as DNA: TGTGCCAGCAGCCCGAGGGTAGTAATTTACACAGATACGCAGTATTTT. Translating it yields CASSPRVVIYTDTQYF.

This chain uses TRBV4-1 with TRBJ2-5; TRBD2 agrees at 14 bases. The germline gives CDR1 MGHRA, CDR2 YSYEKL. With 1 base clipped from V and 4 bases from J, the junction kept 2 bases outside the gene matches. This CDR3 comprises 16 residues. The CDR3 here is CASSQGLAGGAETQYF. The CDR3, as DNA: TGCGCCAGCAGCCAAGGACTAGCGGGAGGGGCAGAGACCCAGTACTTC.

The CDR3: CAWSVGGTATDTQYF. CDR3 sequence (DNA): TGTGCCTGGAGTGTAGGCGGAACCGCCACAGATACGCAGTATTTT. The chain carries TRBV30 and TRBJ2-3; D unclear. The CDR3 contains 15 residues. V lost 0 bases and J lost 2, with 12 bases in between. The germline V gene has CDR1 GTSNPN and CDR2 SVGIG (reference sequence).

The chain is built from TRBV4-2 and TRBJ2-7; 7 bases align to TRBD1. The length of the CDR3 is 16 residues. V shed 2 bases and J 3 bases; nucleotides not matched to a gene: 10. The germline gives CDR1 LGHNA, CDR2 YNFKEQ. CDR3 residues: CASSQIFDRERYEQYF. The DNA for the CDR3 is TGTGCCAGCAGCCAAATCTTTGACAGGGAGCGCTACGAGCAGTACTTC.

This chain joins TRBV29-1 and TRBJ1-2, with a weak D call TRBD1 (5 bases). Between the trimmed V and J ends, which lost 5 bases and 4 bases, there was a span of 14 bases. CDR1 and CDR2 from the germline V gene are SQVTM and ANQGSEA. The CDR3 runs 13 residues. CDR3 region: CSVKPGLSYGYTF. Written as DNA, the CDR3 is TGCAGCGTTAAACCGGGACTCAGCTATGGCTACACCTTC.

This clone was counted a few times. This rearrangement joins TRBV15 to TRBJ2-7; D is perhaps TRBD2 (6 bases). V lost 5 bases to trimming and J lost 5 bases, with 13 bases between them. This CDR3 is 13 amino acids long. CDR1 and CDR2 (germline): LNHNV, YYDKDF (reference sequence). The CDR3 loop reads CATSARELDEQYF. CDR3 DNA sequence: TGTGCCACCAGCGCTCGGGAGCTCGACGAGCAGTACTTC.

This clone was counted only a few times. J is TRBJ2-1 and V is TRBV5-1; D is ambiguous. Trimming took off 1 base at V and 2 bases at J, with 10 bases between the two ends. Germline CDR1 reads SGHRS; CDR2 reads YFSETQ. There are 15 residues in the CDR3. CDR3 amino acids: CASSLPPGTYNEQFF. In nucleotides, the CDR3 is TGCGCCAGCAGCTTGCCCCCTGGAACCTACAATGAGCAGTTCTTC.

J is TRBJ2-7 and V is TRBV7-9, with 9 bases identical to TRBD1. Trimming at V came to 1 base and at J to 2 bases, leaving 3 bases not matched to a gene. The CDR3 loop spans 15 amino acids. Germline assignment: CDR1 SEHNR and CDR2 FQNEAQ (reference sequence). This chain's CDR3 is CASSLVGTGTYEQYF. The CDR3 DNA follows: TGTGCCAGCAGCTTAGTAGGGACAGGGACCTACGAGCAGTACTTC. Full variable domain (rest looked up from reference TRBV7-9 and TRBJ2-7): DTGVSQNPRHKITKRGQNVTFRCDPISEHNRLYWYRQTLGQGPEFLTYFQNEAQLEKSRLLSDRFSAERPKGSFSTLEIQRTEQGDSAMYLCASSLVGTGTYEQYFGPGTRLTVT.

The chain recombines TRBV9 with TRBJ2-1; D uncertain. The CDR3 runs 14 residues. Trimming removed 4 bases from V and 0 bases from J, with 8 bases in between. Germline CDR1 is SGDLS and CDR2 is YYNGEE. The CDR3 nucleotides are TGTGCCAGCAGCTCCCAACACTCCTACAATGAGCAGTTCTTC. Encoded protein: CASSSQHSYNEQFF.

CDR3 DNA sequence: TGCAGCGTTTCTGAATTCGCGAACACCGGGGAGCTGTTTTTT. It encodes CSVSEFANTGELFF. The V gene is TRBV29-1, the J gene TRBJ2-2; D unresolved. The ends were cut back, 5 bases at V and 0 bases at J, with 10 bases in the middle. This CDR3 spans 14 amino acids. Germline V gene lookup returns CDR1 SQVTM and CDR2 ANQGSEA.

This clone was seen a handful of times. The rearrangement joins TRBV10-3 to TRBJ1-2; 10 bases line up with TRBD1. Trimming at V came to 8 bases and at J to 2 bases, leaving 2 bases not matched to a gene. The V gene's germline CDR1 is ENHRY and CDR2 SYGVKD. The CDR3 runs to 13 residues. As DNA, the CDR3 is TGTGCCATCCCGGGACAGGGGAACTATGGCTACACCTTC. Translated: CAIPGQGNYGYTF.

Details on this clone: The sample carries other DNA sequences with the same CDR3. The chain has TRBV6-5 and TRBJ1-1; 7 positions match TRBD1. With V trimmed by 0 bases and J by 2 bases, 3 bases remained unmatched. Per germline, CDR1 MNHEY and CDR2 SVGAGI. The CDR3 length is 15 residues. The CDR3 here is CASSYSAGGNTEAFF. For the CDR3, the DNA is TGTGCCAGCAGTTACTCTGCAGGGGGAAACACTGAAGCTTTCTTT.

The chain is built from TRBV5-1 and TRBJ2-7, with 10 bases lining up with TRBD2. Trimming removed 3 bases from V and 5 bases from J; junction bases left unmatched: 2. The CDR3 runs to 13 residues. From germline, CDR1 is SGHRS and CDR2 YFSETQ. The CDR3 DNA reads as TGCGCCAGCAGCTCACTAGCGGGAAACGAGCAGTACTTC. Translated: CASSSLAGNEQYF.